A single sample is the source of the 11 T cell receptor beta chains below, sequenced in a study of graft-versus-host responses after intestinal transplantation. Clones were read by immunoSEQ multiplex PCR, and TCRdb kept only the in-frame ones, dropping some. The sample yields about 100,000 clones, more than 85% seen once. No cognate antigen is known for these TCRs. This specimen consisted of unstimulated CD4+ T cells sorted from spleen or lymph node cells, obtained before transplant. The receptors were gathered from a human donor who was the organ donor for an intestinal transplant.

The genes are TRBV19 and TRBJ2-5; possibly TRBD1 for D (6 bases). Trimming removed 4 bases from V and 4 bases from J, with 16 bases in between. The CDR3 has 15 residues. The germline CDR1 and CDR2 sequences are LNHDA and SQIVND (reference sequence). CDR3 sequence (DNA): TGTGCCAGTAGTAGAGGACAGCCGCGCGTAGAGACCCAGTACTTC. Translation: CASSRGQPRVETQYF.

This sequence joins TRBV18 and TRBJ2-2, with 8 bases aligning to TRBD2. With V trimmed by 0 bases and J by 4 bases, 4 bases remained unmatched. The CDR3 spans 16 residues. Germline-derived CDR1 and CDR2 are KGHSH and LQKENI. This CDR3 reads CASSPPSSGGTGELFF. The CDR3 bases are TGTGCCAGCTCACCACCGTCCAGCGGGGGCACCGGGGAGCTGTTTTTT.

V usage is TRBV5-1 and J usage is TRBJ1-4; D might be TRBD1 (6 bases). The CDR3 totals 15 residues. V lost 4 bases and J 8 bases, leaving 18 bases between the germline ends. Germline loops: CDR1 SGHRS, CDR2 YFSETQ. CDR3 protein: CASSIRGGLGEKLFF. The CDR3 coding sequence is TGCGCCAGCAGCATTCGGGGGGGCTTGGGAGAAAAACTGTTTTTT. Based on the CDR3 plus reference TRBV5-1 and TRBJ1-4, the full variable domain is KAGVTQTPRYLIKTRGQQVTLSCSPISGHRSVSWYQQTPGQGLQFLFEYFSETQRNKGNFPGRFSGRQFSNSRSEMNVSTLELGDSALYLCASSIRGGLGEKLFFGSGTQLSVL.

This sequence joins TRBV6-5 and TRBJ1-5, with D hard to call. From germline, CDR1 is MNHEY and CDR2 SVGAGI. V gave up 5 bases and J gave up 12 bases, with 11 bases separating them. The CDR3 has 11 residues. CDR3 DNA sequence: TGTGCCAGCAGTGAACTCGAGCGCCAGCATTTT. This codes for CASSELERQHF.

The V gene is TRBV7-9, the J gene TRBJ2-7; D may be TRBD1 (6 bases). CDR3 length: 14 amino acids. Germline CDR1 SEHNR, CDR2 FQNEAQ (reference sequence). V was clipped by 5 bases and J by 5 bases, with 16 bases between them. This CDR3 reads CASSRSTRGDEQYF. CDR3 DNA sequence: TGTGCCAGCAGCCGATCCACCAGGGGAGACGAGCAGTACTTC.

The chain uses TRBV5-4 and TRBJ1-1; maybe TRBD1 (5 bases). The CDR3 spans 14 residues. Trimming took 1 base from V and 6 from J, leaving 13 bases between them. Germline V gene sequence: CDR1 SGHNT, CDR2 YYREEE (reference sequence). This chain's CDR3 is CASSLYLQVAEAFF. CDR3 nucleotides: TGTGCCAGCAGCTTGTATCTACAGGTAGCTGAAGCTTTCTTT.

The chain recombines TRBV16 with TRBJ2-7, with unresolved D. V dropped 0 bases and J dropped 7 bases, with 10 bases sitting between them. Germline CDR1 reads KGHSY; CDR2 reads FQNENV. This CDR3 contains 13 residues. This CDR3 is CASSQSVQTEQYF. The CDR3 nucleotides read TGTGCCAGCAGCCAATCGGTCCAGACAGAGCAGTACTTC.

The chain links TRBV28 to TRBJ2-7; D possibly uses TRBD1 or TRBD2 (6 bases each). CDR1 MDHEN and CDR2 SYDVKM come from the germline V gene. The CDR3 is 11 residues long. CDR3 amino acids: CAGGGGYEQYF. CDR3 sequence (DNA): TGTGCTGGAGGGGGTGGATACGAGCAGTACTTC.

The chain has TRBV7-2 and TRBJ1-1; no definite D call. Germline V CDR1 and CDR2: SGHTA, FQGNSA. The CDR3 is made up of 13 amino acids. Trimming cost V 5 bases and J 4 bases, with 11 bases left between them. The CDR3 loop is CASSPFQGTEAFF. CDR3 DNA: TGTGCCAGCAGCCCCTTTCAAGGCACTGAAGCTTTCTTT.

The chain employs TRBV9 and TRBJ2-5; a weak D match, TRBD1 (5 bases). Germline V lookup: CDR1 SGDLS, CDR2 YYNGEE. This CDR3 comprises 13 residues. V was trimmed by 3 bases and J by 4 bases, leaving 10 bases between them. The CDR3 spells CASSAGWGETQYF. The CDR3 DNA sequence: TGTGCCAGCAGCGCAGGGTGGGGAGAGACCCAGTACTTC.

CDR3 in DNA: TGCAGTGCTAGTAAGGTCCCAGAAGCTTTCTTT. Translating it yields CSASKVPEAFF. The V gene is TRBV20-1, the J gene TRBJ1-1; D is undetermined. The V and J ends lost 3 bases and 8 bases respectively, with 10 bases between them. This CDR3 spans 11 amino acids. Germline CDR1 is DFQATT and CDR2 is SNEGSKA (reference sequence).